A single sample is the source of the 30 T cell receptor beta chains below, sequenced in a study of blood T cell repertoires in COVID-19. Method: immunoSEQ multiplex PCR; TCRdb's copy keeps in-frame clones and lacks some. The data show some 180,000 clones, around 80% seen once. Input material: peripheral blood. The source is a middle-aged woman with COVID-19, enrolled during active disease.

The chain has TRBV5-1 and TRBJ2-1, with 14 nucleotides matching TRBD2. This CDR3 is built from 15 residues. Germline CDR1 is SGHRS and CDR2 is YFSETQ. V lost 4 bases and J lost 5; bases outside the gene matches: 2. The CDR3 coding sequence is TGCGCCAGCAGCGGGACTAGCGGGGGAAACAATGAGCAGTTCTTC. Encoded protein: CASSGTSGGNNEQFF.

This clone was observed at least ten times. The gene calls are TRBV3-1 (or the pseudogene TRBV3-2) and TRBJ1-2; D unclear. V was pared by 0 bases and J by 6 bases, with 5 bases between. CDR1 LGHDT and CDR2 YNNKEL come from the germline V gene (reference sequence). This CDR3 is built from 12 residues. The chain's CDR3 is CASSQDTHGYTF. In nucleotides, the CDR3 is TGTGCCAGCAGCCAAGACACTCATGGCTACACCTTC.

The genes are TRBV9 and TRBJ1-6; 8 bases are shared with TRBD1. This CDR3 has 15 residues. V was clipped by 0 bases and J by 9 bases; unmatched bases: 5. The V gene's germline CDR1 is SGDLS and CDR2 YYNGEE. The CDR3 bases are TGTGCCAGCAGCGTAGGGGGGACAGGCGGTTCACCCCTCCACTTT. It yields the protein CASSVGGTGGSPLHF.

This rearrangement joins TRBV6-4 to TRBJ2-2; 13 bases are shared with TRBD2. Trimming removed 3 bases from V and 1 base from J; junction bases left unmatched: 2. The CDR3 loop spans 17 amino acids. The germline gives CDR1 MRHNA, CDR2 SNTAGT. This CDR3 is CASSEGLAGVNTGELFF. CDR3 nucleotide sequence: TGTGCCAGCAGTGAAGGACTAGCGGGAGTGAACACCGGGGAGCTGTTTTTT.

The chain employs TRBV25-1 and TRBJ1-1; tentatively, D is TRBD1 (5 bases). Trimming pared 3 bases from V and 3 bases from J, leaving 14 bases between. The CDR3 contains 15 residues. Germline-derived CDR1 and CDR2 are MGHDK and SYGVNS. In DNA form, the CDR3 reads TGTGCCAGCAGTGAGTGGTCCGGGGGTGACACTGAAGCTTTCTTT. It codes for CASSEWSGGDTEAFF.

This chain uses TRBV18 with TRBJ2-2; 7 bases are shared with TRBD1. With V trimmed by 8 bases and J by 1 base, 4 bases remained unmatched. From germline, CDR1 is KGHSH and CDR2 LQKENI. The CDR3 totals 14 residues. CDR3 region: CASPRTGNTGELFF. CDR3 sequence (DNA): TGTGCCAGCCCAAGGACAGGGAACACCGGGGAGCTGTTTTTT.

The chain combines TRBV9 with TRBJ2-5, with 8 bases lining up with TRBD2. The CDR3 covers 17 residues. The germline V gene has CDR1 SGDLS and CDR2 YYNGEE. V lost 0 bases to trimming and J lost 5 bases; unmatched junction nucleotides: 12. Written as DNA, the CDR3 is TGTGCCAGCAGCGTAGTACCCCTTACGGGGGGGCTTGAGACCCAGTACTTC. Its translation: CASSVVPLTGGLETQYF.

This chain links TRBV10-2 with TRBJ2-3, with unresolved D. The CDR3 length is 12 residues. V lost 4 bases and J 5 bases, leaving 7 bases between the germline ends. Germline-derived CDR1 and CDR2 are WSHSY and SAAADI. The CDR3 here is CASSGQGDTQYF. Written as DNA, the CDR3 is TGCGCCAGCAGTGGACAAGGAGATACGCAGTATTTT.

The chain employs TRBV9 and TRBJ1-5, with unresolved D. The CDR3 length is 13 residues. Germline V gene lookup returns CDR1 SGDLS and CDR2 YYNGEE. V was trimmed by 0 bases and J by 5 bases, leaving 6 bases between them. The CDR3 coding sequence is TGTGCCAGCAGCGTAGGAGGTTATCAGCCCCAGCATTTT. This encodes CASSVGGYQPQHF.

The chain joins TRBV12-3 or TRBV12-4 to TRBJ1-1; D uncertain. This CDR3 spans 13 amino acids. V was trimmed by 6 bases and J by 7 bases, leaving 15 bases between them. As DNA, the CDR3 is TGTGCCAGCAGGGTCACGGCCGGGAATGAAGCTTTCTTT. It translates to CASRVTAGNEAFF.

The chain is built from TRBV5-6 and TRBJ1-5; D uncertain. This CDR3 is 14 amino acids long. V was pared by 1 base and J by 5 bases, with 10 bases between. Looked up from germline, CDR1 is SGHDT and CDR2 is YYEEEE. The CDR3 reads CASSLLRADQPQHF. As DNA, the CDR3 is TGTGCCAGCAGCTTGTTGAGGGCGGATCAGCCCCAGCATTTT.

This clone was recorded a few times. The chain links TRBV6-4 to TRBJ2-1, with 10 bases matching TRBD2. With V trimmed by 3 bases and J by 5 bases, 7 bases remained unmatched. Per germline, CDR1 MRHNA and CDR2 SNTAGT. CDR3 length: 16 amino acids. Here the CDR3 DNA reads TGTGCCAGCAGTGAGGCTAGCGGGGGTGGCCACAATGAGCAGTTCTTC. It encodes CASSEASGGGHNEQFF.

The V gene is TRBV18, the J gene TRBJ1-6; 7 bases are a match to TRBD1. CDR1 KGHSH and CDR2 LQKENI come from the germline V gene. V lost 4 bases and J lost 8; bases outside the gene matches: 2. The CDR3 extends over 13 amino acids. The CDR3 sequence is CASSQGADSPLHF. CDR3 nucleotides: TGTGCCAGCTCACAGGGGGCTGATTCACCCCTCCACTTT.

This clone was seen a handful of times. J is TRBJ2-7 and V is TRBV11-2; no clear D gene. Looked up from germline, CDR1 is SGHAT and CDR2 is FQNNGV. The CDR3 spans 13 residues. Trimming left V 3 bases short and J 4 bases short, with 10 bases between. DNA for the CDR3: TGTGCCAGCAGCTTCCTTTACAGTTACGAGCAGTACTTC. It encodes CASSFLYSYEQYF.

The count of this clone is one. The rearrangement uses TRBV19 and TRBJ1-5; TRBD1 aligns across 7 bases. V trimming: 6 bases; J trimming: 7 bases; junction bases outside the gene matches: 9. Germline CDR1 reads LNHDA; CDR2 reads SQIVND (reference sequence). The CDR3 sequence is 14 residues long. CDR3: CASSFVSRGQPQHF. In DNA, the CDR3 is TGTGCCAGTAGCTTCGTCAGCAGGGGGCAGCCCCAGCATTTT. Full variable domain (rest looked up from reference TRBV19 and TRBJ1-5): DGGITQSPKYLFRKEGQNVTLSCEQNLNHDAMYWYRQDPGQGLRLIYYSQIVNDFQKGDIAEGYSVSREKKESFPLTVTSAQKNPTAFYLCASSFVSRGQPQHFGDGTRLSIL.

This chain uses TRBV7-9 with TRBJ2-7; D gene unclear. V was shortened by 3 bases and J by 4 bases, with 19 bases between the two germline ends. This CDR3 has 16 residues. CDR1 and CDR2 from the germline V gene are SEHNR and FQNEAQ (reference sequence). CDR3 sequence reads: CASSLSDLGDQYEQYF. The CDR3 DNA is TGTGCCAGCAGCTTGAGCGATCTCGGAGACCAATACGAGCAGTACTTC.

The J gene is TRBJ2-2, the V gene TRBV18; weak D call: TRBD2 (5 bases). Trimming stripped 9 bases from V and 7 bases from J, with 12 bases between. This CDR3 spans 12 amino acids. Germline V CDR1 and CDR2: KGHSH, LQKENI. CDR3 nucleotide sequence: TGTGCCAGTTGGAGCGGCCTCGGGGAGCTGTTTTTT. It encodes CASWSGLGELFF.

V usage is TRBV29-1 and J usage is TRBJ1-2; 8 bases are shared with TRBD1. The ends lost 6 bases at V and 2 bases at J; junction bases unmatched: 11. Germline loops: CDR1 SQVTM, CDR2 ANQGSEA. The CDR3 extends over 15 amino acids. CDR3 DNA: TGCAGCGTCGGAGGACAGGGAGGGATGAACTATGGCTACACCTTC. Residues: CSVGGQGGMNYGYTF.

This clone was observed a few times. This sequence joins TRBV5-1 and TRBJ1-4, with 8 bases aligning to TRBD1. J was trimmed by 0 bases and V by 6 bases; bases with no gene match: 10. CDR1 is SGHRS, CDR2 YFSETQ, per germline. The CDR3 has 17 residues. The CDR3 spells CASTWGTGIATNEKLFF. The CDR3 DNA reads as TGCGCCAGCACTTGGGGGACAGGCATTGCAACTAATGAAAAACTGTTTTTT.

The chain has TRBV11-2 and TRBJ1-1; 9 bases are shared with TRBD1. The J segment lost 6 bases and the V segment lost 10 bases, leaving 6 bases of the junction unmatched. Germline CDR1 reads SGHAT; CDR2 reads FQNNGV. The CDR3 length is 12 residues. The CDR3 here is CAIQGAGAEAFF. CDR3 in DNA: TGTGCCATACAGGGGGCCGGAGCTGAAGCTTTCTTT.

In regard to this clone: Other DNA sequences in this specimen translate into the identical CDR3. The chain employs TRBV5-4 and TRBJ2-5, with no clear D. V lost 1 base and J 5 bases, leaving 6 bases between the germline ends. The CDR3 runs 12 residues. Germline V gene data show CDR1 as SGHNT and CDR2 as YYREEE (reference sequence). The CDR3, as DNA: TGTGCCAGCAGCTTGCCCGGGGAGACCCAGTACTTC. As protein: CASSLPGETQYF.

The chain links TRBV4-2 to TRBJ2-7; TRBD2 agrees at 9 bases. J lost 2 bases, V lost 1 base, and 6 bases had no gene match. Germline assignment: CDR1 LGHNA and CDR2 YNFKEQ. The CDR3 extends over 16 amino acids. CDR3 DNA sequence: TGTGCCAGCAGCCAAGGCAGCGGGGGGTCTACCTACGAGCAGTACTTC. Translation: CASSQGSGGSTYEQYF.

The rearrangement links TRBV6-5 to TRBJ1-2; no firm D call. This CDR3 comprises 12 residues. The ends were cut back, 6 bases at V and 1 base at J, with 6 bases in the middle. Germline assignment: CDR1 MNHEY and CDR2 SVGAGI. In nucleotides, the CDR3 is TGTGCCAGCAGGAGGGATAACTATGGCTACACCTTC. Its protein product is CASRRDNYGYTF.

The chain joins TRBV11-2 to TRBJ2-7; 11 positions agree with TRBD2. Germline V gives CDR1 SGHAT, CDR2 FQNNGV. The V segment lost 0 bases and the J segment 3 bases; nucleotides outside the gene matches: 7. This CDR3 comprises 17 residues. CDR3 bases: TGTGCCAGCAGCTTAGATTTCGGGACTAGCGGCCTCTACGAGCAGTACTTC. Its translation is CASSLDFGTSGLYEQYF.

This chain links TRBV3-1 (or the pseudogene TRBV3-2) with TRBJ1-1, with D maybe TRBD1 (5 bases). V was pared by 4 bases and J by 4 bases, with 13 bases between. Germline V CDR1 and CDR2: LGHDT, YNNKEL (reference sequence). The CDR3 is made up of 14 amino acids. Here the CDR3 DNA reads TGTGCCAGCAGCCCCCTCGGGGGAAGCACTGAAGCTTTCTTT. This translates into CASSPLGGSTEAFF.

This clone appeared a few times. This chain uses TRBV19 with TRBJ1-5; D possibly corresponds to TRBD1 (5 bases). Trimming took 9 bases from V and 0 from J, leaving 12 bases between them. Germline V lookup: CDR1 LNHDA, CDR2 SQIVND (reference sequence). The CDR3 sequence is 14 residues long. The chain's CDR3 is CASRDSYSNQPQHF. As DNA, the CDR3 is TGTGCCAGCCGCGACAGCTATAGCAATCAGCCCCAGCATTTT.

CDR3 loop: CASSPSHGTGVNGELFF. The CDR3 DNA sequence: TGTGCCAGCAGCCCCTCACACGGGACAGGGGTTAACGGGGAGCTGTTTTTT. The rearrangement joins TRBV7-6 to TRBJ2-2; 10 bases map to TRBD1. V trimming: 5 bases; J trimming: 7 bases; junction bases outside the gene matches: 13. The germline CDR1 and CDR2 sequences are SGHVS and FNYEAQ. The CDR3 length is 17 residues.

This clone was seen only once. The V gene is TRBV5-6, the J gene TRBJ2-7, with 8 nucleotides matching TRBD2. Trimming cost V 5 bases and J 1 base; bases outside gene matches: 8. This CDR3 comprises 15 residues. Germline V gene data show CDR1 as SGHDT and CDR2 as YYEEEE. The CDR3 sequence is CASRGVGLESYEQYF. The CDR3 DNA is TGTGCCAGCAGGGGGGTGGGACTAGAATCCTACGAGCAGTACTTC.

The chain employs TRBV5-6 and TRBJ2-2; 9 bases align to TRBD1. This CDR3 spans 17 amino acids. With 3 bases clipped from V and 4 bases from J, the junction kept 10 bases outside the gene matches. Germline V CDR1 and CDR2: SGHDT, YYEEEE. CDR3 in amino acids: CASSWIGTGRSTGELFF. CDR3 nucleotides: TGTGCCAGCAGCTGGATTGGGACAGGGCGTTCCACCGGGGAGCTGTTTTTT.

The chain has TRBV19 and TRBJ2-1, with D possibly matching TRBD1 (6 bases). The germline CDR1 and CDR2 sequences are LNHDA and SQIVND (reference sequence). Trimming stripped 7 bases from V and 10 bases from J, with 17 bases between. The CDR3 contains 13 residues. The CDR3 nucleotides read TGTGCCAGTACCCAACACAGGGTCGGGGAGCAGTTCTTC. Its protein is CASTQHRVGEQFF.